The clone carrying this TCR beta chain was seen ten or more times. These data are taken from a study of Graves' ophthalmopathy and Graves' hyperthyroidism. CDR3 length: 16 amino acids. The V segment lost 6 bases and the J segment 2 bases; nucleotides outside the gene matches: 11. CDR1 is SGHAT, CDR2 FQNNGV, per germline. The authors amplified TCR beta CDR3 regions, and they did so from RNA transcripts for repertoire sequencing. HTBI-primed RT-PCR formed the first round, and a multiplex PCR formed the second. MiXCR, run by TCRdb on the multiplex PCR reads, gives a single entry per CDR3 protein. The sample consists of roughly 400,000 distinct CDR3 sequences, over 15% of them appearing once.

This clonotype was sampled from a woman between 18 and 30 years old with stable Graves' hyperthyroidism. Sequencing was done on a sample of peripheral blood. The rearrangement uses TRBV11-2 and TRBJ2-5; 8 positions agree with TRBD2. CDR3 nucleotides: TGTGCCAGCAGTCATCGGACTAGCTATATACAAGAGACCCAGTACTTC. Its translation is CASSHRTSYIQETQYF. Complete variable domain (other parts from reference TRBV11-2 and TRBJ2-5): EAGVAQSPRYKIIEKRQSVAFWCNPISGHATLYWYQQILGQGPKLLIQFQNNGVVDDSQLPKDRFSAERLKGVDSTLKIQPAKLEDSAVYLCASSHRTSYIQETQYFGPGTRLLVL.